This entry concerns a single T cell receptor beta chain. Its antigen has not been determined. No much larger clonotype is one base removed from it; base qualities were not supplied. This sample was included in a study of blood T cells in healthy people across ages (dated by TCRdb to between 2014 and 2016). Context from the whole study: Template switching captured roughly one uniquely barcoded TCR beta cDNA molecule per two T cells in model experiments. Two additional independent replicas of 1 million unique cDNA reads from the same blood draw were analyzed for two donors (one aged 18 to 30 and one aged 80 or older). Four age groups were formed from the donors: young (average around 15 years), middle-aged (around 41), aged (roughly 59) and long-lived (approximately 78). The study measured age-related changes in TCR beta repertoire diversity using deep sequencing normalized with unique cDNA molecular identifiers. Donors of different ages were randomly distributed across sequencing lanes to avoid experimental bias.

Study-wide findings and limitations: Observed TCR beta diversity correlated strongly with the percentage of naive T cells measured by flow cytometry. Estimates of total diversity from one million sequenced T cells were regarded as lower bounds and underestimates. Because the CMV infection status of the donors was unknown, age-related changes in expanded clonotypes may potentially have been confounded. Conclusive comparison of naive and antigen-experienced compartments was prevented by the profiling of bulk unsorted PBMCs. Compared with the aged group, more naive CD4+ T cells, fewer expanded clones and increased TCR diversity were shown by the long-lived group, suggesting age selection. Observed TCR beta diversity per million T cells fell roughly linearly with age, and a significant reduction was already apparent by age approximately 41.

The 39 donors, aged about 6 to 95 years, were systemically healthy Caucasian individuals from Russia. Approximately 9.7 milliliters of peripheral blood were drawn from each donor into EDTA-treated Vacutainer tubes. PBMCs were isolated by Ficoll-Paque density-gradient centrifugation, with at least 6.5 million obtained per sample. Total RNA, at least 5 micrograms per sample, was extracted from PBMCs with Trizol reagent. For every donor, an aliquot of PBMCs went through flow cytometry to measure the percentages of naive CD45RAhigh/CD27high T cells. Library preparation was by 5' RACE. Sequencer: Illumina HiSeq 2500. A second PCR of roughly 6 to 12 cycles was run with a J-beta primer mix and a sample-barcoded 5' primer. Each TCR beta cDNA molecule received a unique molecular identifier from a template-switch 5' adaptor carrying 12 random nucleotides. At least 2.5 million CDR3-containing paired-end reads were obtained from each sample. First-strand cDNA was synthesized from all RNA with the Mint cDNA synthesis kit, primed by a TRBC-specific oligonucleotide. Following uracil-DNA glycosylase treatment, all cDNA underwent a first 18-cycle PCR with the universal primers M1SS and BC2_uni_R. From the authors' description of their analysis: Normalization of each sample was performed by random selection of 1 million high-quality reads, each carrying a distinct molecular identifier. Reads with shared molecular identifiers were discarded instead of being binned into consensus sequences. MiTCR, with a Q25 quality threshold and the strictest error-elimination algorithm, was used for CDR3 identification, clonotype clustering and error correction. A nonparametric unseen species model using Euler transformation provided a lower-bound estimate of total TCR beta diversity. TCRdb ran its own pipeline on the public reads, namely fastp trimming at Q25 and MiXCR clone calling, and kept in-frame beta chains. When rows share a CDR3 protein, they turn into one entry using the most common DNA and genes. The V and J calls come from TCRdb's annotation, not from the publication. Here the sample has some 1.4 million distinct CDR3 sequences; around two fifths occur a single time. Of the sample, approximately 7.9% is held by the ten largest clones.

The sample was blood. This sequence was found in a woman younger than 30 in good health.

CDR3 protein: CALLSRIDTF. The nucleotide sequence is given as TGTGCCCTCCTGAGTAGGATCGACACCTTC. The chain links TRBV10-3 with TRBJ1-2; no D segment can be confidently identified. For CDR1 and CDR2, the germline V gene lists ENHRY and SYGVKD. The CDR3 goes from the cysteine to the phenylalanine over 10 residues. Only the CDR3 region is kept as DNA, spanning 30 bases read in frame from base 1. Trimming removed 11 bases from V and 12 bases from J, leaving 16 bases between the germline ends.